These 3 T cell receptor beta chains came from one sample sequenced in a study of cytomegalovirus exposure and HLA in healthy donors. PCR used 60 Vbeta primers and 13 Jbeta primers. TCRdb's table, derived via immunoSEQ multiplex PCR, lists solely in-frame clones and lacks some. The data hold 110,000 to 150,000 clones, with approximately 77% observed a single time. The sequencing input was PBMCs. Every receptor here comes from a woman between 45 and 60 years old in good health and CMV-seronegative.

This clone was found a few times. The chain is built from TRBV10-3 and TRBJ2-7; 8 nucleotides line up with TRBD2. In germline, CDR1 is ENHRY, CDR2 SYGVKD. J gave up 0 bases and V 11 bases, and 3 bases lay outside the gene matches. This CDR3 contains 12 residues. The CDR3 nucleotides read TGTGCCTTTAGCGGGGACTCCTACGAGCAGTACTTC. Translated: CAFSGDSYEQYF.

This clone was seen just once. V usage is TRBV30 and J usage is TRBJ2-5; D is ambiguous. This CDR3 is 14 amino acids long. Trimming took 3 bases from V and 1 from J, leaving 12 bases between them. CDR1 and CDR2 (germline): GTSNPN, SVGIG (reference sequence). The CDR3 nucleotides are TGTGCCTGGAGGGAAACGGGTTTCCAAGAGACCCAGTACTTC. This sequence encodes CAWRETGFQETQYF.

This clone occurred a few times. V and J are TRBV5-4 and TRBJ2-2; 7 bases line up with TRBD2. Looked up from germline, CDR1 is SGHNT and CDR2 is YYREEE (reference sequence). V trimming: 5 bases; J trimming: 4 bases; junction bases outside the gene matches: 5. The length of the CDR3 is 14 residues. CDR3 amino acids: CASRGTTVTGELFF. The CDR3 DNA follows: TGTGCCAGCAGAGGGACTACCGTCACCGGGGAGCTGTTTTTT.